This T cell receptor beta chain came from a study of patients and donors after allogeneic stem cell transplantation (dated by TCRdb to the early 2020s). This clonotype was detected a few times. Its antigen is currently not known. The sample holds no much larger clone one base away, and base qualities are not on file. The library was made by RT-PCR. Sequencing instrument: NextSeq 550. The raw public data were reprocessed by TCRdb itself: fastp quality trimming at Q25, MiXCR clonotype calling, in-frame beta chains only. Under each unique CDR3 protein, matching rows form one entry showing the most common genes and DNA. Present in this sample are about 74,000 distinct CDR3 sequences, less than 30% of which were seen just once. Less than 30% of the sample lies in the top ten. The CDR3 contains 14 residues, cysteine and phenylalanine counted. Only CDR3 DNA is held: 42 bases, read in frame from base 1. V was cut back by 2 bases and J by 5 bases, leaving a gap of 12 bases between them. The germline V gene encodes CDR1 LGHDT and CDR2 YNNKEL (reference sequence).

The sequence is built from TRBV3-1 and TRBJ2-5; the D gene is possibly TRBD2, with 5 bases matching. Sequenced material: blood, either unsorted or a sorted T cell fraction (not recorded which). The clonotype originates from a human donor who was either an allogeneic HSCT recipient or a stem cell or donor lymphocyte infusion donor (not recorded which). It is not recorded whose cells these are; they may come from a transplant donor. The DNA sequence is as follows: TGTGCCAGCAGCCAAACTAGGGTGCCGGAGACCCAGTACTTC. The translation is CASSQTRVPETQYF.